This TCR beta chain appears in the sequencing data of a study of cytomegalovirus exposure and HLA in healthy donors. The PCR contained 60 Vbeta and 13 Jbeta primers. Profiled with immunoSEQ multiplex PCR; TCRdb holds only in-frame clones, not every one. This table has about 120,000 clones, around 80% appearing once. The V gene's germline CDR1 is MDHEN and CDR2 SYDVKM. J lost 3 bases, V lost 6 bases, and 12 bases had no gene match. The CDR3 consists of 17 residues. This clone occurred a few times. This receptor was identified in an older woman in good health and CMV-seropositive. The sequenced material came from PBMCs. This chain uses TRBV28 with TRBJ2-3; 10 bases match TRBD2. CDR3 residues: CASSPTSGNRGTDTQYF. CDR3 sequence (DNA): TGTGCCAGCAGCCCTACTAGCGGGAATAGAGGAACAGATACGCAGTATTTT.